Sequencing of this T cell receptor (beta chain) was carried out in a study of blood T cells in healthy people across ages. Study-wide points: Bulk PBMC profiling left naive and antigen-experienced comparisons inconclusive.

Investigators took around 11 milliliters of peripheral blood from every donor. Total RNA, at least 6 micrograms per sample, was extracted from PBMCs. The authors ran a second PCR of 7 to 11 cycles using a sample-barcoded 5' primer and a J-beta primer mix. Each cDNA molecule was tagged by a template-switch adaptor that had 12 random nucleotides. Using its own MiXCR run on the 5' RACE reads, TCRdb lists one record per CDR3 protein. The repertoire holds around 1,500,000 distinct CDR3 sequences, with 42% as singletons. This CDR3 is 14 amino acids long. Trimming stripped 5 bases from V and 10 bases from J, with 15 bases between. This clonotype was counted only a few times. Its specificity is unknown.

This sequence originates from a young woman in good health. The sequenced sample was blood. The V and J genes are TRBV12-3 or TRBV12-4 and TRBJ1-6, with D possibly TRBD1 on 5 matching bases. CDR3 sequence reads: CASSTGTGASPLHF. Written as DNA, the CDR3 is TGTGCCAGCAGTACCGGGACGGGAGCCTCACCCCTCCACTTT.